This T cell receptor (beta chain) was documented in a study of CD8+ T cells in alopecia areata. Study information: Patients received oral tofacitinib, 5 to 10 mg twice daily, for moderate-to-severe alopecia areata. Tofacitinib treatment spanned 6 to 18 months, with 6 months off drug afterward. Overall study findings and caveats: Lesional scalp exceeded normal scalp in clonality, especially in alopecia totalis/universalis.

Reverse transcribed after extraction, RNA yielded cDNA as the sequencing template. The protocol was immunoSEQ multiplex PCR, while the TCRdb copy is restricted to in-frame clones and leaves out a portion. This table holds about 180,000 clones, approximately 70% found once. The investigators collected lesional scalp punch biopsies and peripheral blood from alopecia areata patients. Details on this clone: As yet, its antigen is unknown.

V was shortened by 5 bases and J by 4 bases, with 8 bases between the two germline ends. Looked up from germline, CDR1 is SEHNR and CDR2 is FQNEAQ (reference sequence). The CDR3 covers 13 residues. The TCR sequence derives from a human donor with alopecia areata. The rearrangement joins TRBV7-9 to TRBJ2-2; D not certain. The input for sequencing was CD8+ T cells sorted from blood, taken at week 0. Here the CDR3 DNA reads TGTGCCAGCAGCCCCGGAACCACCGGGGAGCTGTTTTTT. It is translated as CASSPGTTGELFF.